The rows below give T cell receptor beta chains drawn from one sample of a study of CD8+CD57+ T cells in acquired aplastic anemia. Each CDR3 protein is one row after TCRdb ran MiXCR on the reads. Of a few hundred thousand distinct CDR3 sequences in the sample, approximately 60% were seen once. Sequenced input: sorted CD4+, CD8+, or CD8+CD57+ T cells (not recorded which) from PBMCs. These TCRs come from a human donor in good health. Both conserved end residues are part of each CDR3. A D gene is named only where the DNA matches it firmly. Some rows mark clone size as missing; the rest say once, few, many or name a class of expanded clone.

J: TRBJ2-2
length: 15
D: TRBD2
size: -
V: TRBV7-2
CDR3: CASSLEGRDTGELFF
DNA: TGTGCCAGCAGCTTAGAAGGGAGGGACACCGGGGAGCTGTTTTTT

J: TRBJ2-1
length: 15
D: TRBD2
size: many
V: TRBV7-9
CDR3: CASSISGGPYNEQFF
DNA: TGTGCCAGCAGTATTAGCGGGGGGCCCTACAATGAGCAGTTCTTC

J: TRBJ2-1
length: 17
D: TRBD1
size: -
V: TRBV12-3/TRBV12-4
CDR3: CASSLITGGASYNEQFF
DNA: TGTGCCAGCAGCCTCATCACAGGGGGCGCGTCCTACAATGAGCAGTTCTTC

J: TRBJ1-4
length: 20
D: -
size: -
V: TRBV20-1
CDR3: CSASQQGRLAAFATNEKLFF
DNA: TGCAGTGCTAGCCAACAAGGGAGACTTGCGGCCTTTGCAACTAATGAAAAACTGTTTTTT

J: TRBJ2-1
length: 15
D: TRBD2
size: -
V: TRBV20-1
CDR3: CSASSREGSYNEQFF
DNA: TGCAGTGCTAGCTCGCGGGAGGGATCCTACAATGAGCAGTTCTTC

J: TRBJ2-4
length: 16
D: -
size: -
V: TRBV7-9
CDR3: CASSPGGDSAKNIQYF
DNA: TGTGCCAGCAGCCCCGGGGGGGACAGTGCCAAAAACATTCAGTACTTC

J: TRBJ2-3
length: 14
D: -
size: -
V: TRBV2
CDR3: CASSPARSADTQYF
DNA: TGTGCCAGCAGCCCCGCTCGAAGTGCAGATACGCAGTATTTT

J: TRBJ2-3
length: 15
D: TRBD2
size: once
V: TRBV6-4
CDR3: CASSDRGGGGSTQYF
DNA: TGTGCCAGCAGTGACCGGGGCGGGGGGGGCAGTACGCAGTATTTT

J: TRBJ2-7
length: 14
D: -
size: -
V: TRBV7-2
CDR3: CASSIAGPNYEQYF
DNA: TGTGCCAGCAGCATAGCCGGACCGAACTACGAGCAGTACTTC

J: TRBJ2-7
length: 13
D: -
size: -
V: TRBV29-1
CDR3: CSVGGGRIYEQYF
DNA: TGCAGCGTCGGGGGAGGACGGATCTACGAGCAGTACTTC

J: TRBJ2-2
length: 16
D: TRBD1
size: -
V: TRBV9
CDR3: CASSVGDRVITGELFF
DNA: TGTGCCAGCAGCGTAGGGGACAGGGTGATCACCGGGGAGCTGTTTTTT

J: TRBJ1-6
length: 18
D: -
size: many
V: TRBV20-1
CDR3: CSAREITGPNLYNSPLHF
DNA: TGCAGTGCTAGAGAAATAACAGGTCCGAACCTCTATAATTCACCCCTCCACTTT

J: TRBJ1-2
length: 14
D: -
size: once
V: TRBV5-5
CDR3: CASSHPTAVTGYTF
DNA: TGTGCCAGCAGCCACCCGACCGCGGTGACTGGCTACACCTTC

J: TRBJ1-1
length: 13
D: -
size: many
V: TRBV19
CDR3: CASSISGNTEAFF
DNA: TGTGCCAGTAGTATTTCAGGGAACACTGAAGCTTTCTTT

J: TRBJ2-7
length: 14
D: -
size: -
V: TRBV7-9
CDR3: CASSLALAIYEQYF
DNA: TGTGCCAGCAGCTTAGCCCTTGCCATCTACGAGCAGTACTTC

J: TRBJ1-2
length: 12
D: -
size: once
V: TRBV12-5
CDR3: CASGLSLYGYTF
DNA: TGTGCTAGTGGTTTAAGCCTCTATGGCTACACCTTC

J: TRBJ2-7
length: 14
D: TRBD1
size: once
V: TRBV5-1
CDR3: CASSRRQGEREQYF
DNA: TGCGCCAGCAGCAGACGACAGGGAGAGAGGGAGCAGTACTTC

J: TRBJ2-7
length: 14
D: TRBD1
size: many
V: TRBV5-1
CDR3: CASSLEQGTYEQYF
DNA: TGCGCCAGCAGCTTGGAACAGGGGACCTACGAGCAGTACTTC

J: TRBJ2-7
length: 15
D: -
size: -
V: TRBV6-1
CDR3: CASSGDTLSSYEQYF
DNA: TGTGCCAGCAGTGGGGACACCCTATCCTCCTACGAGCAGTACTTC

J: TRBJ1-1
length: 15
D: -
size: many
V: TRBV7-6
CDR3: CASSLGPNLNTEAFF
DNA: TGTGCCAGCAGCTTAGGCCCGAACCTGAACACTGAAGCTTTCTTT

J: TRBJ2-2
length: 14
D: -
size: -
V: TRBV2
CDR3: CAIRSLGFAGELFF
DNA: TGTGCCATTCGATCGCTAGGGTTCGCCGGGGAGCTGTTTTTT

J: TRBJ2-1
length: 17
D: -
size: many
V: TRBV7-7
CDR3: CASSLEGGSSSYNEQFF
DNA: TGTGCTAGCAGCTTAGAGGGGGGCAGTAGCTCCTACAATGAGCAGTTCTTC

J: TRBJ2-1
length: 14
D: TRBD2
size: -
V: TRBV24-1
CDR3: CATTSGVNYNEQFF
DNA: TGTGCCACCACAAGCGGGGTGAACTACAATGAGCAGTTCTTC

J: TRBJ1-2
length: 12
D: -
size: -
V: TRBV13
CDR3: CASSPGPYGYTF
DNA: TGTGCCAGCAGCCCTGGGCCGTATGGCTACACCTTC

J: TRBJ1-5
length: 14
D: TRBD1
size: -
V: TRBV10-3
CDR3: CAIRGQGSNQPQHF
DNA: TGTGCCATCAGGGGACAGGGGAGCAATCAGCCCCAGCATTTT

J: TRBJ2-1
length: 14
D: -
size: -
V: TRBV7-2
CDR3: CASSFSRTVNEQFF
DNA: TGTGCCAGCAGCTTTTCGCGGACGGTCAATGAGCAGTTCTTC

J: TRBJ1-5
length: 13
D: -
size: -
V: TRBV29-1
CDR3: CSVGREYNQPQHF
DNA: TGCAGCGTTGGCAGGGAATACAATCAGCCCCAGCATTTT

J: TRBJ2-7
length: 10
D: -
size: -
V: TRBV7-6
CDR3: CASSGVEQYF
DNA: TGTGCCAGCAGTGGGGTCGAGCAGTACTTC

J: TRBJ2-2
length: 14
D: -
size: -
V: TRBV7-9
CDR3: CASSSPPGIGELFF
DNA: TGTGCCAGCAGCTCTCCGCCGGGGATCGGGGAGCTGTTTTTT

J: TRBJ1-6
length: 13
D: -
size: -
V: TRBV5-6
CDR3: CASSLALDSPLHF
DNA: TGTGCCAGCAGCTTGGCCCTGGATTCACCCCTCCACTTT

J: TRBJ2-5
length: 18
D: TRBD2
size: -
V: TRBV7-3
CDR3: CASSSTGTSGGATKTQYF
DNA: TGTGCCAGCAGCTCCACGGGCACTAGCGGGGGGGCCACGAAGACCCAGTACTTC

J: TRBJ2-7
length: 15
D: -
size: few
V: TRBV7-9
CDR3: CASSLGERWPYEQYF
DNA: TGTGCCAGCAGCTTAGGGGAACGTTGGCCTTACGAGCAGTACTTC

J: TRBJ2-7
length: 13
D: TRBD2
size: few
V: TRBV15
CDR3: CATSRGTSAEQYF
DNA: TGTGCCACCAGCAGAGGGACTAGCGCCGAGCAGTACTTC

J: TRBJ2-3
length: 16
D: TRBD1
size: -
V: TRBV9
CDR3: CASSLTRGTYTDTQYF
DNA: TGTGCCAGCAGCTTAACCAGGGGGACCTACACAGATACGCAGTATTTT

J: TRBJ2-2
length: 15
D: TRBD1
size: few
V: TRBV7-9
CDR3: CASSLRDRGTGELFF
DNA: TGTGCCAGCAGCTTAAGGGACAGGGGCACCGGGGAGCTGTTTTTT

J: TRBJ2-5
length: 13
D: -
size: many
V: TRBV7-3
CDR3: CASSSTVEETQYF
DNA: TGTGCCAGCAGTTCTACAGTCGAAGAGACCCAGTACTTC

J: TRBJ2-7
length: 14
D: TRBD2
size: -
V: TRBV7-9
CDR3: CASRQAGGLYEQYF
DNA: TGTGCCAGCAGACAAGCGGGGGGACTATACGAGCAGTACTTC

J: TRBJ1-6
length: 14
D: TRBD1
size: -
V: TRBV7-9
CDR3: CASNSGQGDSPLHF
DNA: TGTGCCAGCAACTCCGGACAGGGGGATTCACCCCTCCACTTT

J: TRBJ2-2
length: 12
D: -
size: many
V: TRBV12-3/TRBV12-4
CDR3: CASSFDTGELFF
DNA: TGTGCCAGCAGTTTTGACACCGGGGAGCTGTTTTTT

J: TRBJ1-1
length: 15
D: -
size: -
V: TRBV20-1
CDR3: CSATPPVGKNTEAFF
DNA: TGCAGTGCTACCCCACCAGTCGGGAAGAACACTGAAGCTTTCTTT

J: TRBJ2-7
length: 15
D: -
size: many
V: TRBV4-1
CDR3: CASSQITGPSYEQYF
DNA: TGCGCCAGCAGCCAAATAACAGGGCCTTCCTACGAGCAGTACTTC

J: TRBJ1-4
length: 16
D: TRBD1
size: -
V: TRBV19
CDR3: CASEGTGVGTNEKLFF
DNA: TGTGCCAGCGAGGGGACAGGGGTGGGAACTAATGAAAAACTGTTTTTT

J: TRBJ2-5
length: 13
D: -
size: -
V: TRBV24-1
CDR3: CATSDLRWETQYF
DNA: TGTGCCACCAGTGATTTACGCTGGGAGACCCAGTACTTC

J: TRBJ1-1
length: 13
D: -
size: -
V: TRBV19
CDR3: CASSINRGTEAFF
DNA: TGTGCCAGTAGTATTAACAGAGGCACTGAAGCTTTCTTT

J: TRBJ1-1
length: 13
D: TRBD1
size: -
V: TRBV19
CDR3: CASSLQYRGEAFF
DNA: TGTGCCAGTAGTCTCCAATACAGGGGGGAAGCTTTCTTT

J: TRBJ2-7
length: 14
D: -
size: -
V: TRBV7-3
CDR3: CASSEGPTGYEQYF
DNA: TGTGCCAGCAGTGAAGGGCCCACGGGCTACGAGCAGTACTTC

J: TRBJ2-2
length: 18
D: TRBD2
size: few
V: TRBV7-7
CDR3: CASSSSLAGGRNTGELFF
DNA: TGTGCTAGCAGCTCGTCACTAGCGGGGGGCCGCAACACCGGGGAGCTGTTTTTT

J: TRBJ2-7
length: 14
D: -
size: -
V: TRBV15
CDR3: CATSRGEGSYEQYF
DNA: TGTGCCACCAGCAGAGGTGAAGGCTCCTACGAGCAGTACTTC

J: TRBJ1-2
length: 13
D: TRBD1
size: many
V: TRBV5-8
CDR3: CASTTGGGYGYTF
DNA: TGTGCCAGCACCACAGGGGGCGGATATGGCTACACCTTC

J: TRBJ1-6
length: 12
D: -
size: -
V: TRBV25-1
CDR3: CASRTAYSPLHF
DNA: TGTGCCAGCAGGACAGCCTATTCACCCCTCCACTTT

J: TRBJ2-5
length: 15
D: TRBD2
size: -
V: TRBV27
CDR3: CASKMSSASGETQYF
DNA: TGTGCCAGCAAAATGTCGTCGGCTAGCGGGGAGACCCAGTACTTC